These 30 T cell receptor beta chains were sequenced from one sample in a study of beta chain features in type 1 diabetes. Reverse transcription of all isolated RNA meant that expressed TCRB transcripts were sequenced. The data were produced by immunoSEQ multiplex PCR, yet TCRdb's version contains in-frame clones alone and is incomplete. Of about 140,000 clones in the sample, around a tenth are singletons; the top ten hold approximately 0.69%. Material for sequencing was central memory CD4+ T cells from blood. The receptors stem from a woman between 40 and 50 years old in good health.

V usage is TRBV2 and J usage is TRBJ1-2, with D possibly TRBD1 on 6 matching bases. Germline CDR1 is SNHLY and CDR2 is FYNNEI. Trimming took off 9 bases at V and 1 base at J, with 15 bases between the two ends. CDR3 size: 14 residues. CDR3 loop: CARSRGGDNYGYTF. The CDR3 nucleotides read TGTGCCAGGTCTCGCGGGGGCGATAACTATGGCTACACCTTC. Complete variable domain (other parts from reference TRBV2 and TRBJ1-2): EPEVTQTPSHQVTQMGQEVILRCVPISNHLYFYWYRQILGQKVEFLVSFYNNEISEKSEIFDDQFSVERPDGSNFTLKIRSTKLEDSAMYFCARSRGGDNYGYTFGSGTRLTVV.

CDR3 residues: CASSSGRKNNEQFF. The CDR3 bases are TGTGCCAGCAGTTCGGGTAGGAAGAACAATGAGCAGTTCTTC. The chain uses TRBV6-5 and TRBJ2-1; D not resolved. V was shortened by 4 bases and J by 5 bases, with 12 bases between the two germline ends. There are 14 residues in the CDR3. From germline, CDR1 is MNHEY and CDR2 SVGAGI.

This clone was observed a few times. V and J are TRBV6-5 and TRBJ2-5; 9 nucleotides agree with TRBD2. The CDR3 spans 14 residues. V lost 8 bases to trimming and J lost 6 bases; unmatched junction nucleotides: 10. CDR1 and CDR2 from the germline V gene are MNHEY and SVGAGI. DNA for the CDR3: TGTGCCAGCTCAGTAGCGGGGGTCGCGAAGACCCAGTACTTC. Protein: CASSVAGVAKTQYF.

This clone has a handful of counts. This chain joins TRBV5-6 and TRBJ2-7; 7 nucleotides agree with TRBD2. Germline trimming cut 6 bases from V and 4 bases from J; bases unmatched to any gene: 13. The V gene's germline CDR1 is SGHDT and CDR2 YYEEEE. The CDR3 is made up of 15 amino acids. The CDR3, as DNA: TGTGCCAGCATCGGACAAGGCGGGGGAACTTACGAGCAGTACTTC. Protein: CASIGQGGGTYEQYF.

The rearrangement uses TRBV5-6 and TRBJ2-2; 8 nucleotides match TRBD1. J was trimmed by 1 base and V by 4 bases; bases with no gene match: 3. The CDR3 has 15 residues. Germline values: CDR1 SGHDT, CDR2 YYEEEE. The CDR3 spells CASSPGTGNTGELFF. In DNA form, the CDR3 reads TGTGCCAGCAGCCCTGGGACAGGGAACACCGGGGAGCTGTTTTTT.

This clone was seen a few times. The rearrangement links TRBV5-1 to TRBJ1-5; the match to TRBD1 covers 8 bases. The CDR3 is 14 amino acids. V lost 4 bases to trimming and J lost 5 bases; unmatched junction nucleotides: 5. Germline V gene data show CDR1 as SGHRS and CDR2 as YFSETQ. Written as DNA, the CDR3 is TGCGCCAGCAGCGCTGGACAGGGACATCAGCCCCAGCATTTT. Amino acids: CASSAGQGHQPQHF.

The V call is TRBV18, the J call TRBJ1-2; D is uncertain. Germline V lookup: CDR1 KGHSH, CDR2 LQKENI. The CDR3 totals 12 residues. The V end was cut by 2 bases, the J end by 4 bases, with 5 bases between. The CDR3 bases are TGTGCCAGCTCACCAGGGCTCTATGGCTACACCTTC. Translated: CASSPGLYGYTF.

This rearrangement joins TRBV7-8 to TRBJ1-1; D not resolved. V gave up 4 bases and J gave up 1 base, with 10 bases separating them. CDR1 SGHVS and CDR2 FQNEAQ come from the germline V gene. This CDR3 region has 14 residues. In nucleotides, the CDR3 is TGTGCCAGCAGCTCGACTGCAAGGAACACTGAAGCTTTCTTT. Protein product: CASSSTARNTEAFF.

V gene TRBV7-2 combines with J gene TRBJ2-3, with D uncertain. Deletions cut 3 bases from V and 0 bases from J, with 13 bases between. Germline-derived CDR1 and CDR2 are SGHTA and FQGNSA. The CDR3 is 16 residues long. The CDR3 coding sequence is TGTGCCAGCAGCTTTGTCGTCCGAGCTAGCACAGATACGCAGTATTTT. Translating it yields CASSFVVRASTDTQYF.

This clone appeared a few times. The chain carries TRBV5-4 and TRBJ2-5; 8 bases are shared with TRBD2. Germline V lookup: CDR1 SGHNT, CDR2 YYREEE (reference sequence). Trimming took 1 base from V and 4 from J; bases not matched to a gene: 9. The CDR3 contains 16 residues. CDR3 amino acids: CASSLTRGGRGETQYF. In nucleotides, the CDR3 is TGTGCCAGCAGCTTGACCCGGGGGGGCAGGGGAGAGACCCAGTACTTC.

J is TRBJ1-2 and V is TRBV18, with 9 positions matching TRBD1. The length of the CDR3 is 15 residues. Trimming at V came to 3 bases and at J to 4 bases, leaving 6 bases not matched to a gene. Germline V gives CDR1 KGHSH, CDR2 LQKENI. This CDR3 is CASSPPGQGPYGYTF. The CDR3 region has the DNA TGTGCCAGCTCACCGCCGGGACAGGGTCCCTATGGCTACACCTTC.

This clone has more than one count but fewer than ten. The V call is TRBV6-5, the J call TRBJ2-3, with D possibly TRBD1 on 6 matching bases. CDR3 size: 14 residues. The V end lost 5 bases, the J end lost 6 bases, and 15 bases lay between the germline ends. Per germline, CDR1 MNHEY and CDR2 SVGAGI. CDR3 protein: CASSLRTVGDTQYF. DNA for the CDR3: TGTGCCAGCAGTCTAAGGACAGTGGGGGATACGCAGTATTTT.

The chain employs TRBV18 and TRBJ1-5, with D perhaps matching TRBD1 (5 bases). The CDR3 has 14 amino acids. The V gene lost 2 bases and the J gene lost 4 bases, with 9 bases spanning the gap. Per germline, CDR1 KGHSH and CDR2 LQKENI. This CDR3 is CASSPGGVNQPQHF. The CDR3 region has the DNA TGTGCCAGCTCACCAGGGGGGGTTAATCAGCCCCAGCATTTT.

This clone was picked up many times. The chain couples TRBV5-1 to TRBJ2-7, with a possible D match to TRBD1 (5 bases). CDR3 length equals 14 residues. Germline CDR1 and CDR2: SGHRS and YFSETQ. V gave up 0 bases and J gave up 6 bases, with 13 bases separating them. The CDR3 is CASSLEAQGSEQYF. The CDR3 coding sequence is TGCGCCAGCAGCTTGGAGGCCCAGGGTTCCGAGCAGTACTTC.

The V and J genes are TRBV28 and TRBJ2-3, with 10 bases that match TRBD2. CDR3 size: 16 residues. Germline loops: CDR1 MDHEN, CDR2 SYDVKM. Trimming at V came to 6 bases and at J to 2 bases, leaving 8 bases not matched to a gene. CDR3 nucleotides: TGTGCCAGCAGCACCATAGCGGGGGGCGACACAGATACGCAGTATTTT. Its translation: CASSTIAGGDTDTQYF.

There are a few counts of this clone. Here the CDR3 DNA reads TGTGCCTCCGAGGGGGGGCGGGGGGAGACCCAGTACTTC. This translates into CASEGGRGETQYF. The J gene is TRBJ2-5, the V gene TRBV7-8; D may be TRBD2 (7 bases). V lost 11 bases to trimming and J lost 5 bases, with 18 bases between them. The CDR3 loop spans 13 amino acids. The germline gives CDR1 SGHVS, CDR2 FQNEAQ.

This clone was seen only a few times. J is TRBJ2-7 and V is TRBV2; D might be TRBD1 (5 bases). V lost 2 bases and J lost 7, with 18 bases in between. CDR3 length equals 15 residues. Germline loops: CDR1 SNHLY, CDR2 FYNNEI. CDR3 amino acids: CASSEQGNVGLEQYF. The CDR3 coding sequence is TGTGCCAGCAGTGAACAGGGTAACGTAGGTTTAGAGCAGTACTTC. The full variable domain, completed using reference TRBV2 and TRBJ2-7, is EPEVTQTPSHQVTQMGQEVILRCVPISNHLYFYWYRQILGQKVEFLVSFYNNEISEKSEIFDDQFSVERPDGSNFTLKIRSTKLEDSAMYFCASSEQGNVGLEQYFGPGTRLTVT.

The chain uses TRBV19 and TRBJ2-2; 8 nucleotides line up with TRBD1. V lost 9 bases and J lost 1; bases outside the gene matches: 4. CDR1 LNHDA and CDR2 SQIVND come from the germline V gene (reference sequence). CDR3 length: 14 amino acids. In DNA form, the CDR3 reads TGTGCCAGCCTACAGGGGGGGAACACCGGGGAGCTGTTTTTT. Amino acid sequence: CASLQGGNTGELFF.

This clone was seen a few times. This chain uses TRBV7-2 with TRBJ1-1, with 7 bases fitting TRBD1. Germline CDR1 is SGHTA and CDR2 is FQGNSA. The CDR3 is 13 amino acids. Germline trimming cut 3 bases from V and 5 bases from J; bases unmatched to any gene: 3. CDR3 bases: TGTGCCAGCAGCTTGACAGGGTTGACTGAAGCTTTCTTT. Translation gives CASSLTGLTEAFF.

The table lists this clone with a few counts. The chain uses TRBV18 and TRBJ1-1, with 12 bases lining up with TRBD1. Germline V gene lookup returns CDR1 KGHSH and CDR2 LQKENI. The J segment lost 4 bases and the V segment lost 6 bases, leaving 6 bases of the junction unmatched. This CDR3 comprises 15 residues. The CDR3 loop reads CASSGTGGSGTEAFF. CDR3 in DNA: TGTGCCAGCTCCGGGACAGGGGGCTCGGGCACTGAAGCTTTCTTT.

This CDR3 reads CASSRSGGENTEAFF. CDR3 coding DNA: TGTGCCAGCAGCCGGTCCGGAGGAGAGAACACTGAAGCTTTCTTT. The V call is TRBV7-9, the J call TRBJ1-1; D is undetermined. Trimming removed 5 bases at V and 1 base at J, with 14 bases between. Per the germline V gene, CDR1 is SEHNR and CDR2 is FQNEAQ (reference sequence). The length of the CDR3 is 15 residues.

This clone was detected a few times. This chain joins TRBV19 and TRBJ2-1; D possibly corresponds to TRBD1 (6 bases). The V gene's germline CDR1 is LNHDA and CDR2 SQIVND (reference sequence). The CDR3 runs 15 residues. V lost 5 bases and J 1 base, leaving 12 bases between the germline ends. CDR3 DNA sequence: TGTGCCAGTAGTTTACAGGGAAGGTCCTACAATGAGCAGTTCTTC. Translated: CASSLQGRSYNEQFF. The complete variable domain, with remaining parts taken from reference TRBV19 and TRBJ2-1, reads DGGITQSPKYLFRKEGQNVTLSCEQNLNHDAMYWYRQDPGQGLRLIYYSQIVNDFQKGDIAEGYSVSREKKESFPLTVTSAQKNPTAFYLCASSLQGRSYNEQFFGPGTRLTVL.

In this sample, this clone turned up a few times. The chain employs TRBV11-2 and TRBJ1-5; TRBD1 is a possible D gene (5 bases). From germline, CDR1 is SGHAT and CDR2 FQNNGV. This CDR3 contains 14 residues. The V end lost 0 bases, the J end lost 7 bases, and 10 bases lay between the germline ends. The CDR3 sequence: CASSLEGGVQPQHF. The CDR3 nucleotides are TGTGCCAGCAGCTTAGAGGGGGGTGTACAGCCCCAGCATTTT.

This clone was seen a handful of times. V is TRBV7-9 and J is TRBJ2-3; TRBD2 agrees at 15 bases. Germline V gene sequence: CDR1 SEHNR, CDR2 FQNEAQ (reference sequence). The CDR3 contains 17 residues. V lost 5 bases, J lost 5 bases, and 8 bases stayed unmatched. The CDR3 nucleotides are TGTGCCAGCAGCGGATGGACTAGCGGGGGGGCAGGAGATACGCAGTATTTT. Its translation is CASSGWTSGGAGDTQYF.

The J gene is TRBJ2-2, the V gene TRBV4-2; possibly TRBD2 for D (6 bases). This CDR3 has 19 residues. Per germline, CDR1 LGHNA and CDR2 YNFKEQ. V lost 0 bases and J 4 bases, leaving 21 bases between the germline ends. DNA for the CDR3: TGTGCCAGCAGCCAAGAGGTGGGCGTACCGGGGAGGAGCACCGGGGAGCTGTTTTTT. It specifies CASSQEVGVPGRSTGELFF.

This clone has ten or more counts. The V call is TRBV7-9, the J call TRBJ1-5, with 10 bases aligning to TRBD1. Losses at the gene ends were 3 bases for V and 9 bases for J; bases not matched to a gene: 5. CDR1 is SEHNR and CDR2 is FQNEAQ in the germline V gene (reference sequence). The CDR3 has 14 amino acids. CDR3 in DNA: TGTGCCAGCAGCTTCGGACAGGGGGTAACGCCCCAGCATTTT. Protein: CASSFGQGVTPQHF.

This rearrangement joins TRBV7-2 to TRBJ2-7; D may be TRBD1 (7 bases). V lost 4 bases and J lost 3, with 13 bases in between. The length of the CDR3 is 14 residues. Germline loops: CDR1 SGHTA, CDR2 FQGNSA. The CDR3 region is CASSYQGGSYEQYF. For the CDR3, the DNA is TGTGCCAGCAGCTATCAGGGGGGCAGCTACGAGCAGTACTTC. The full variable domain, in which reference TRBV7-2 and TRBJ2-7 provide the parts outside the CDR3, is GAGVSQSPSNKVTEKGKDVELRCDPISGHTALYWYRQSLGQGLEFLIYFQGNSAPDKSGLPSDRFSAERTGGSVSTLTIQRTQQEDSAVYLCASSYQGGSYEQYFGPGTRLTVT.

This clone was counted between two and nine times. The CDR3 sequence: CASSRTGGYEQYF. The CDR3 DNA is TGTGCCAGCAGTAGGACAGGGGGATACGAGCAGTACTTC. The chain combines TRBV2 with TRBJ2-7, with 10 bases fitting TRBD1. The CDR3 loop spans 13 amino acids. With 5 bases clipped from V and 4 bases from J, the junction kept 2 bases outside the gene matches. Germline values: CDR1 SNHLY, CDR2 FYNNEI.

This clone was detected only a few times. The rearrangement joins TRBV4-1 to TRBJ1-5; 7 bases align to TRBD1. The CDR3 is 14 residues long. Trimming took 6 bases from V and 0 from J; bases not matched to a gene: 2. Germline V gene sequence: CDR1 MGHRA, CDR2 YSYEKL. CDR3 sequence (DNA): TGCGCCAGCAGGCGACAGGGTAGCAATCAGCCCCAGCATTTT. Protein: CASRRQGSNQPQHF.

V usage is TRBV7-9 and J usage is TRBJ2-3, with D tentatively TRBD2 (7 bases). Trimming cost V 0 bases and J 4 bases, with 17 bases left between them. The CDR3 covers 17 residues. The germline CDR1 and CDR2 sequences are SEHNR and FQNEAQ (reference sequence). CDR3 amino acids: CASSLAVSGGLADTQYF. The CDR3 nucleotides are TGTGCCAGCAGCTTAGCGGTCTCCGGGGGGCTCGCAGATACGCAGTATTTT.